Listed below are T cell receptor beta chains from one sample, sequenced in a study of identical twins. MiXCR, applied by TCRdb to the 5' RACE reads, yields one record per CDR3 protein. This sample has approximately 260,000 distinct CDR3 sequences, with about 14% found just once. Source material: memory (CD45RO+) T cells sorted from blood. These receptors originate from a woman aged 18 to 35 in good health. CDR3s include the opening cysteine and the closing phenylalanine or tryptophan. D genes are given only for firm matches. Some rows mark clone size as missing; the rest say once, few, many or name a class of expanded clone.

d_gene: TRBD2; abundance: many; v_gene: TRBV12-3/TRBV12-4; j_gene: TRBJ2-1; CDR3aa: CASRLAGYESEQFF; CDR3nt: TGTGCCAGCCGGCTAGCGGGCTACGAGAGTGAGCAGTTCTTC
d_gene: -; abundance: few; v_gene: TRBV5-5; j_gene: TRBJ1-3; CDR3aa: CAPRGRSAFRNTIYF; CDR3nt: TGTGCCCCCCGGGGCAGATCAGCCTTCCGAAACACCATATATTTT
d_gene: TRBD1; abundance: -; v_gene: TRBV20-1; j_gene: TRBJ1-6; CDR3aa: CSARDRDSSANSPLHF; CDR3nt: TGCAGTGCTAGAGATAGGGACAGTAGTGCGAATTCACCCCTCCACTTT
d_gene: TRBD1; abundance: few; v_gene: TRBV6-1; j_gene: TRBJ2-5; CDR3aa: CASSERDSRTETQYF; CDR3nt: TGTGCCAGCAGTGAAAGGGACAGCAGAACAGAGACCCAGTACTTC
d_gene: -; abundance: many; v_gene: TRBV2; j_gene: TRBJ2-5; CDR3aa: CASMIMETQYF; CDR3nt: TGTGCCAGCATGATCATGGAGACCCAGTACTTC
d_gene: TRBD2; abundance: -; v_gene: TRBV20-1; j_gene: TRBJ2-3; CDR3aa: CSASWREVADTQYF; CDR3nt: TGCAGTGCTAGTTGGCGGGAGGTTGCGGATACGCAGTATTTT
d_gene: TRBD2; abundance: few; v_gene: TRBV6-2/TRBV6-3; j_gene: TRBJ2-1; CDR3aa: CASSLTSGGAFGKFF; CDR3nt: TGTGCCAGCAGTCTGACTAGCGGGGGGGCCTTCGGTAAGTTCTTC
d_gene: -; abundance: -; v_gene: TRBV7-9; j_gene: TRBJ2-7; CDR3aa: CASSPTTWYEQYF; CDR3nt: TGTGCCAGCAGCCCTACGACTTGGTACGAGCAGTACTTC
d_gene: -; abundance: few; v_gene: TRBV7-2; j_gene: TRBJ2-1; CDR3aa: CASSLSLARSYNEQFF; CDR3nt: TGTGCCAGCAGCTTAAGCCTAGCACGGTCCTACAATGAGCAGTTCTTC
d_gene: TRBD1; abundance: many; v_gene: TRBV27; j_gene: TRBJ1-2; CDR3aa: CASSPFDRVYGYTF; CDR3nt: TGTGCCAGCAGTCCCTTCGACAGGGTCTATGGCTACACCTTC
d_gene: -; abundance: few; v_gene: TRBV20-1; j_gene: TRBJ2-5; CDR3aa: CSARGGGPQETQYF; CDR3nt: TGCAGTGCCCGTGGGGGGGGGCCTCAAGAGACCCAGTACTTC
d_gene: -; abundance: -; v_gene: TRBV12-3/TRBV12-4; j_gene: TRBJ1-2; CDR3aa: CASRPPGNNYGYTF; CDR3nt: TGTGCCAGCAGACCTCCGGGGAATAACTATGGCTACACCTTC
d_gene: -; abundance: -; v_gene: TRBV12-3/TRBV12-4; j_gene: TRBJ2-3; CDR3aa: CASSLASSWSTDTQYF; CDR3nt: TGTGCCAGCAGTTTGGCGAGTTCTTGGAGCACAGATACGCAGTATTTT
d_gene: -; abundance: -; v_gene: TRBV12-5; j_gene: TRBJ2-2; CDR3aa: CASGLSTGGGQSTGELFF; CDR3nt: TGTGCTAGTGGTTTGTCGACCGGCGGGGGCCAGAGCACCGGGGAGCTGTTTTTT
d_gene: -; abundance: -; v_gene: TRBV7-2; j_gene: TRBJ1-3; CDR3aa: CASSLVGTVSGNTIYF; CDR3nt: TGTGCCAGCAGCTTAGTAGGGACGGTCTCTGGAAACACCATATATTTT
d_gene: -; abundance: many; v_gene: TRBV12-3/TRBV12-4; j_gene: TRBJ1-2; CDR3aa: CASSFSPDSYGYTF; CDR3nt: TGTGCCAGCAGTTTTAGTCCGGATTCCTATGGCTACACCTTC
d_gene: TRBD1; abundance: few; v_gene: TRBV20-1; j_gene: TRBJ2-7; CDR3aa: CSAFTGTGASYEQYF; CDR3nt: TGCAGTGCTTTTACCGGGACAGGCGCCTCCTACGAGCAGTACTTC
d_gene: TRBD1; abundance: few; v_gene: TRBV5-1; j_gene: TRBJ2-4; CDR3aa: CASSFDRVSIQYF; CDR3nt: TGCGCCAGCAGCTTCGACAGGGTTAGCATTCAGTACTTC
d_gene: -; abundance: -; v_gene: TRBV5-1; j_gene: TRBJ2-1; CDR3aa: CASSELVYFNEQFF; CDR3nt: TGCGCCAGCAGCGAGTTGGTTTACTTCAATGAGCAGTTCTTC
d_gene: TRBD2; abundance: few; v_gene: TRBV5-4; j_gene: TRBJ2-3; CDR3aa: CASSRSGRVTDTQYF; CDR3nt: TGTGCCAGCAGCCGCAGCGGGAGGGTAACAGATACGCAGTATTTT
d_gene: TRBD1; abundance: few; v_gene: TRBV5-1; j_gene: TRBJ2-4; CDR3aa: CASSLSGTVLAKNIQYF; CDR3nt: TGCGCCAGCAGCTTGTCGGGGACAGTACTAGCCAAAAACATTCAGTACTTC
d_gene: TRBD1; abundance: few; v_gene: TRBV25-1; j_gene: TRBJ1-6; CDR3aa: CASRTTGDNSPLHF; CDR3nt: TGTGCCAGCAGGACGACAGGGGATAATTCACCCCTCCACTTT
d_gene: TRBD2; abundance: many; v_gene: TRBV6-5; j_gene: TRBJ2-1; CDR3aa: CASSLIAGSLNNEQFF; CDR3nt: TGTGCCAGCAGTTTAATAGCGGGATCGCTTAACAATGAGCAGTTCTTC
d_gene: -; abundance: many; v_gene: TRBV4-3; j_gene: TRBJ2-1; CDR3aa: CASSQAHLEKQFF; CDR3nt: TGCGCCAGCAGCCAAGCCCATTTGGAGAAGCAGTTCTTC
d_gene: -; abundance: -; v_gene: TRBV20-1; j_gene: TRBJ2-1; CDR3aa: CSATALGAEQFF; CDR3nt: TGCAGTGCAACCGCGCTAGGGGCTGAGCAGTTCTTC
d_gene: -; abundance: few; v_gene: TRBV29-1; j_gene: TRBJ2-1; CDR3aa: CSVEADRFDEQFF; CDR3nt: TGCAGCGTTGAGGCCGACAGGTTCGATGAGCAGTTCTTC
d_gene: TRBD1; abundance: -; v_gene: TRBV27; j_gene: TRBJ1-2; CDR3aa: CAINDRGLTLRDYGYTF; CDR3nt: TGTGCCATCAATGACAGGGGGCTAACACTAAGGGACTATGGCTACACCTTC
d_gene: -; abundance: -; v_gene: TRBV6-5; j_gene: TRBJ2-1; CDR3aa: CASSYIRYNEQFF; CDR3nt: TGTGCCAGCAGTTACATCCGGTACAATGAGCAGTTCTTC
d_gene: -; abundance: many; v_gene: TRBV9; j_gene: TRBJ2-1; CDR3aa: CASSPPGQAEVNEQFF; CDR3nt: TGTGCCAGCAGCCCCCCGGGGCAGGCCGAGGTTAATGAGCAGTTCTTC
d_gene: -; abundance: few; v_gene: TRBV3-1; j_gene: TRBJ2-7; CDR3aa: CASSQAPRWARQIYEQYF; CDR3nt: TGTGCCAGCAGCCAAGCGCCAAGGTGGGCACGCCAAATTTACGAGCAGTACTTC
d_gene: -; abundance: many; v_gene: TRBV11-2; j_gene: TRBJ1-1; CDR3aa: CASSLRYTEAFF; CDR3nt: TGTGCCAGCAGCTTGCGATACACTGAAGCTTTCTTT
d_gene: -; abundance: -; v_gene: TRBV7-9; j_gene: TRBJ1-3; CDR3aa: CASSHTGLNTIYF; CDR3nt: TGTGCCAGCAGCCACACAGGGCTAAACACCATATATTTT
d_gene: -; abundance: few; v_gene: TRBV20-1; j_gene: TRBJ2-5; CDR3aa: CSARGDELQETQYF; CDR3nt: TGCAGTGCTAGAGGAGATGAGCTCCAGGAGACCCAGTACTTC
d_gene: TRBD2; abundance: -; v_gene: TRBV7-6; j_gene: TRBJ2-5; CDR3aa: CASSPNWGGETQYF; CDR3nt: TGTGCCAGCAGCCCAAACTGGGGGGGAGAGACCCAGTACTTC
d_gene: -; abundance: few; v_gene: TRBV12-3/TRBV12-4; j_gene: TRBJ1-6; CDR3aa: CASSFRDNSPLHF; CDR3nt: TGTGCCAGCAGTTTCCGCGATAATTCACCCCTCCACTTT
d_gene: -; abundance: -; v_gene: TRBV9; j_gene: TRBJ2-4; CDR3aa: CASSVYGSGNIQYF; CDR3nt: TGTGCCAGCAGCGTATATGGTAGCGGAAACATTCAGTACTTC
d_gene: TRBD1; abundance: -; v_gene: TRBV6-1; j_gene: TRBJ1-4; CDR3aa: CASSVTGADEKLFF; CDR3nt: TGTGCCAGCAGTGTAACAGGGGCCGATGAAAAACTGTTTTTT
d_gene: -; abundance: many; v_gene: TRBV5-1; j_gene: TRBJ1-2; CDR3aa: CASSPDLYGYTF; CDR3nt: TGCGCCAGCAGCCCGGACCTCTATGGCTACACCTTC
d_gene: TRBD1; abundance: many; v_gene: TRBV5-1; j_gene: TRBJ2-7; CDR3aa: CASSPKGGQGATYEQYF; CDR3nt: TGCGCCAGCAGCCCCAAGGGGGGACAGGGGGCAACCTACGAGCAGTACTTC
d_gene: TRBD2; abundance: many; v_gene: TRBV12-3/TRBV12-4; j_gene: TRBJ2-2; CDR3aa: CASSQREGNGELFF; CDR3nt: TGTGCCAGCAGTCAGCGGGAGGGTAACGGGGAGCTGTTTTTT
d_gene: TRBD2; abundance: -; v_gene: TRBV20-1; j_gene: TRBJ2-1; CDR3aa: CSARSSGSLRYNEQFF; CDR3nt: TGCAGTGCTAGATCGAGCGGGAGTTTAAGGTACAATGAGCAGTTCTTC
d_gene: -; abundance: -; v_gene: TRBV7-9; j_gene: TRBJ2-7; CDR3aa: CASSLGAGDLYEQYF; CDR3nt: TGTGCCAGCAGCTTAGGGGCAGGGGATCTCTACGAGCAGTACTTC
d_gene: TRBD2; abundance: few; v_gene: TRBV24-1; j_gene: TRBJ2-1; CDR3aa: CATKNPGGSSYNEQFF; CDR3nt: TGTGCCACCAAAAATCCGGGAGGTAGCTCCTACAATGAGCAGTTCTTC
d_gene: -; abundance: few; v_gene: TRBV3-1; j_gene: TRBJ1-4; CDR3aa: CASSQDNEKLFF; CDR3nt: TGTGCCAGCAGCCAAGATAATGAAAAACTGTTTTTT
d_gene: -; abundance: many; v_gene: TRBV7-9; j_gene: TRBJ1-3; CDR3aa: CASNRDLGNTIYF; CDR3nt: TGTGCCAGCAACCGGGACCTTGGAAACACCATATATTTT
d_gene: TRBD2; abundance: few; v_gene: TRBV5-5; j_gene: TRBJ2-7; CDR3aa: CASSLLAGGHPYEQYF; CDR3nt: TGTGCCAGCAGCTTACTAGCGGGAGGCCACCCTTACGAGCAGTACTTC
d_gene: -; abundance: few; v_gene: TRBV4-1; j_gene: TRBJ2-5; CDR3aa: CASSQLPGQWETQYF; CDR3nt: TGCGCCAGCAGCCAGCTACCCGGACAGTGGGAGACCCAGTACTTC
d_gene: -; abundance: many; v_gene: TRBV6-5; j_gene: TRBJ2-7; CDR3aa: CASSYRGEQYF; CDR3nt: TGTGCCAGCAGTTACAGGGGCGAGCAGTACTTC
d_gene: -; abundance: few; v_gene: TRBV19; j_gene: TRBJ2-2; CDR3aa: CASSSLLANTGELFF; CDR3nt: TGTGCCAGTAGCTCCCTACTGGCGAACACCGGGGAGCTGTTTTTT
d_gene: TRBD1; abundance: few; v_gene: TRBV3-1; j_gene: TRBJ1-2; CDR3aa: CASSHTGAEGYGYTF; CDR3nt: TGTGCCAGCAGCCACACAGGGGCGGAGGGCTATGGCTACACCTTC
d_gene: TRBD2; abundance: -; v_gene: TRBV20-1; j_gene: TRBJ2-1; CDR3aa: CSATGTSGKDEQFF; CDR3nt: TGCAGTGCTACCGGGACTAGCGGGAAGGATGAGCAGTTCTTC
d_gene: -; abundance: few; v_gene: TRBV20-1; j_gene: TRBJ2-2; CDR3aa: CSAETRTGELFF; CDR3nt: TGCAGTGCTGAAACCAGGACCGGGGAGCTGTTTTTT
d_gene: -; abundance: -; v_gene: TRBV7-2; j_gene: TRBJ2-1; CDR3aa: CASSLVVRAEQFF; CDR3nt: TGTGCCAGCAGCTTAGTGGTAAGGGCTGAGCAGTTCTTC